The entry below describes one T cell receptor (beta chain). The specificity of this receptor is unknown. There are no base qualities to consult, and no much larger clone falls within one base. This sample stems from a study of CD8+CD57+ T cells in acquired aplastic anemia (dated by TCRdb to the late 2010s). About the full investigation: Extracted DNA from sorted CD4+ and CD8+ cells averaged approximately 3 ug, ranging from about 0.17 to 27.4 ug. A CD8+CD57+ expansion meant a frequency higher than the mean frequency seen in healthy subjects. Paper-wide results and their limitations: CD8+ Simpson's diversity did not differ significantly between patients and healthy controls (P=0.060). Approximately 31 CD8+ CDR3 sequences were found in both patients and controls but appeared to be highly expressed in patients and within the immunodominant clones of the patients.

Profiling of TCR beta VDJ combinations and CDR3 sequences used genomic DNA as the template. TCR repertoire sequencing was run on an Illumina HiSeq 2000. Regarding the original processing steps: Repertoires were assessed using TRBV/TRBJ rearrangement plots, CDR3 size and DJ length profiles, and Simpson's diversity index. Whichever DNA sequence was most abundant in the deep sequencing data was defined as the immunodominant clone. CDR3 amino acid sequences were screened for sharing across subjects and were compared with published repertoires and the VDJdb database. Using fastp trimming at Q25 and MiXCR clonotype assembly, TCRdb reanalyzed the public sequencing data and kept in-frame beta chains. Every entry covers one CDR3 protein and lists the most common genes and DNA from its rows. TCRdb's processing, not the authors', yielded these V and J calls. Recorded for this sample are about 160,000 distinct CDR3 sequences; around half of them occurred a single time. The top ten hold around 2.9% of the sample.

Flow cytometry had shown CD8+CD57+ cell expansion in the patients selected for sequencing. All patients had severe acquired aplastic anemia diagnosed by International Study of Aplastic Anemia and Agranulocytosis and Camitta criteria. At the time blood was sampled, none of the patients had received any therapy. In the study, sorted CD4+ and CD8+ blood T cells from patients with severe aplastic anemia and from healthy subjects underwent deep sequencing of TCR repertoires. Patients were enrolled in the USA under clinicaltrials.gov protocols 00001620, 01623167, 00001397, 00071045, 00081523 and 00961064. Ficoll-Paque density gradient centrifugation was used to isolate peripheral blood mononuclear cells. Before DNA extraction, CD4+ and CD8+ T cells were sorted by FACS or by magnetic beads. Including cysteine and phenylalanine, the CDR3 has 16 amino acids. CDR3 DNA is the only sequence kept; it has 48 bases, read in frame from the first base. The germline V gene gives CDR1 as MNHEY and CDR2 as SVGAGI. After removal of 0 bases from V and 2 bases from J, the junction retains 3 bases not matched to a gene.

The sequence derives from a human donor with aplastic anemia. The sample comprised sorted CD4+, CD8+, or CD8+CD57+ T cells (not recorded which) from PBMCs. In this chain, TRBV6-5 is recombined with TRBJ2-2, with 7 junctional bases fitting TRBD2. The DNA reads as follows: TGTGCCAGCAGTTACTCGGGAGGGAGAAACACCGGGGAGCTGTTTTTT. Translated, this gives CASSYSGGRNTGELFF.